Listed here are 19 T cell receptor beta chains from one sample, sequenced in a study of post-analysis software for immune sequencing data. General study points: Included in a set of roughly five TRBV segments more frequent in patients than controls were TRBV5-6, TRBV5-1 and TRBV20-1.

Unique molecular identifiers were present in the TCR beta cDNA libraries. MiXCR was run by TCRdb on the PCR reads, yielding one entry per CDR3 protein. The sample carries some 370,000 distinct CDR3 sequences, about a third recorded once. These receptors have no identified antigens. The specimen was blood. These receptors all stem from a girl aged 5 to 17 with multiple sclerosis.

The rearrangement joins TRBV6-5 to TRBJ1-1, with 9 nucleotides matching TRBD1. Germline V gene sequence: CDR1 MNHEY, CDR2 SVGAGI. With V trimmed by 7 bases and J by 0 bases, 9 bases remained unmatched. This CDR3 spans 16 amino acids. The CDR3 DNA sequence: TGTGCCAGCAAAACTGGACAGGGGACTCTGAACACTGAAGCTTTCTTT. Protein: CASKTGQGTLNTEAFF.

The sample holds a few counts of this clonotype. The rearrangement uses TRBV29-1 and TRBJ2-5, with TRBD2 matching over 12 bases. Germline CDR1 SQVTM, CDR2 ANQGSEA. This CDR3 spans 15 amino acids. After removal of 8 bases from V and 2 bases from J, the junction contained 9 bases not matched to a gene. The CDR3 DNA reads as TGCAGCACCCGGACTAGCGGGGTAGATCAAGAGACCCAGTACTTC. It is translated as CSTRTSGVDQETQYF.

The CDR3 DNA follows: TGTGCCAGCAGTGAATACGTGGGAATGGGCGGCTACACCTTC. As protein: CASSEYVGMGGYTF. The V call is TRBV2, the J call TRBJ1-2; D is ambiguous. This CDR3 comprises 14 residues. The germline V gene has CDR1 SNHLY and CDR2 FYNNEI. The V and J ends lost 2 bases and 8 bases respectively, with 15 bases between them.

The sample holds one count of this clonotype. The chain links TRBV12-3 or TRBV12-4 to TRBJ2-3; 8 positions agree with TRBD2. The CDR3 runs 16 residues. J was trimmed by 5 bases and V by 5 bases; bases with no gene match: 12. CDR3 DNA sequence: TGTGCCAGCAGTCCGGGGTCCGGGGGGGCAATAGATACGCAGTATTTT. It is translated as CASSPGSGGAIDTQYF.

J is TRBJ2-7 and V is TRBV7-2, with D hard to call. The assigned J gene may be wrong: the sequence end matches TRBJ2-5 better. Germline CDR1 and CDR2: SGHTA and FQGNSA. The CDR3 length is 14 residues. CDR3 in amino acids: CASSFNPGQETQYF. The CDR3 bases are TGTGCCAGCAGCTTTAATCCCGGCCAGGAGACCCAGTACTTC.

With regard to this clonotype: One end of the junction fails to match germline, which may point to a read error. The CDR3 sequence: CASSLSPGDYGNAF. CDR3 sequence (DNA): TGTGCCAGCAGCTTATCCCCAGGGGATTATGGCAACGCCTTC. This chain links TRBV7-9 with TRBJ1-2; possibly TRBD1 for D (6 bases). The germline gives CDR1 SEHNR, CDR2 FQNEAQ (reference sequence). The CDR3 totals 14 residues.

This clonotype was recorded only once. The chain uses TRBV6-6 and TRBJ2-7, with D possibly TRBD1 on 6 matching bases. The CDR3 runs to 13 residues. CDR1 is MNHNY, CDR2 SVGAGI, per germline (reference sequence). V was trimmed by 2 bases and J by 5 bases, leaving 10 bases between them. The CDR3 region has the DNA TGTGCCAGCAGTTACAAACAGGGCGACGAGCAGTACTTC. It is translated as CASSYKQGDEQYF.

The genes are TRBV9 and TRBJ2-4; D is possibly TRBD2 (5 bases). Per the germline V gene, CDR1 is SGDLS and CDR2 is YYNGEE. The CDR3 consists of 18 residues. V was cut by 0 bases and J by 0 bases, with 16 bases left in between. The CDR3 spells CASSVGEQSLLAKNIQYF. Written as DNA, the CDR3 is TGTGCCAGCAGCGTAGGGGAGCAATCCCTACTAGCCAAAAACATTCAGTACTTC.

This clonotype was observed a few times. This chain uses TRBV4-1 with TRBJ2-1; D call uncertain. Germline V gene lookup returns CDR1 MGHRA and CDR2 YSYEKL. The CDR3 spans 14 residues. Trimming removed 0 bases at V and 2 bases at J, with 5 bases between. The chain's CDR3 is CASSQEPTYNEQFF. The DNA for the CDR3 is TGCGCCAGCAGCCAAGAACCTACCTACAATGAGCAGTTCTTC.

This clonotype has only a few counts. The rearrangement joins TRBV6-2 or TRBV6-3 to TRBJ1-6; TRBD1 might be the D (5 bases). CDR1 is MNHEY and CDR2 is SVGEGT in the germline V gene. This CDR3 contains 17 residues. With 8 bases removed from V and 8 bases from J, the gap between germline ends came to 25 bases. CDR3 protein: CASRSSLVADKHSPLHF. DNA for the CDR3: TGTGCCAGCCGTTCCTCGTTAGTTGCGGACAAACATTCACCCCTCCACTTT.

J is TRBJ2-7 and V is TRBV10-3; D might be TRBD1 or TRBD2, each matching 5 bases. This CDR3 has 13 amino acids. The V end was cut by 2 bases, the J end by 10 bases, with 15 bases between. The germline V gene has CDR1 ENHRY and CDR2 SYGVKD. CDR3 sequence (DNA): TGTGCCATCAGTGAGGAGGGGATGGGAGAACAGTACTTC. This encodes CAISEEGMGEQYF.

This chain uses TRBV7-9 with TRBJ1-2; no firm D call. This CDR3 is built from 13 residues. The V gene lost 0 bases and the J gene lost 4 bases, with 6 bases spanning the gap. CDR1 SEHNR and CDR2 FQNEAQ come from the germline V gene (reference sequence). In DNA form, the CDR3 reads TGTGCCAGCAGCTTAGCCTCACTCTATGGCTACACCTTC. Translated, it gives CASSLASLYGYTF. The variable domain in full, completed from reference TRBV7-9 and TRBJ1-2, reads DTGVSQNPRHKITKRGQNVTFRCDPISEHNRLYWYRQTLGQGPEFLTYFQNEAQLEKSRLLSDRFSAERPKGSFSTLEIQRTEQGDSAMYLCASSLASLYGYTFGSGTRLTVV.

J is TRBJ2-5 and V is TRBV24-1; TRBD1 matches 9 bases. The CDR3 sequence is 16 residues long. The junction had 10 bases not matched to a gene; V was cut back by 4 bases and J by 5 bases. Germline CDR1 is KGHDR and CDR2 is SFDVKD. As DNA, the CDR3 is TGTGCCACCAGTGACGCAGGACAGGGGAGTCGGGAGACCCAGTACTTC. Its protein product is CATSDAGQGSRETQYF.

In regard to this clonotype: One end of the junction fails to match germline, which may point to a read error. For the CDR3, the DNA is TGTGCCAGCAGCTTGGGAGGAGGGCTAAGCCAAGAGACCCTGTACTTC. It codes for CASSLGGGLSQETLYF. The rearrangement joins TRBV5-8 to TRBJ2-5; possible D gene TRBD2, 6 bases. The CDR3 covers 16 residues. CDR1 SGHTS and CDR2 YDEGEE come from the germline V gene.

The CDR3 nucleotides are TGTGCCAGCAGCACCATTGAGGTCGGGCGAGGTCAGCCCCAGCATTTT. Translating gives CASSTIEVGRGQPQHF. The V call is TRBV21-1, the J call TRBJ1-5; the listed D gene, TRBD1, was not tested against the DNA. TRBV21-1 is a pseudogene segment. This CDR3 comprises 16 residues.

CDR3 loop: CASSARGDTQYF. The CDR3 DNA reads TGTGCCAGCAGCGCGAGAGGGGATACGCAGTATTTT. The rearrangement joins TRBV5-6 to TRBJ2-3; D might be TRBD2 (5 bases). The germline gives CDR1 SGHDT, CDR2 YYEEEE. Trimming pared 4 bases from V and 6 bases from J, leaving 9 bases between. This CDR3 is 12 amino acids long. Together with reference TRBV5-6 and TRBJ2-3, the CDR3 gives the full variable domain: DAGVTQSPTHLIKTRGQQVTLRCSPKSGHDTVSWYQQALGQGPQFIFQYYEEEERQRGNFPDRFSGHQFPNYSSELNVNALLLGDSALYLCASSARGDTQYFGPGTRLTVL.

The chain couples TRBV7-9 to TRBJ2-4; D possibly matches TRBD1 or TRBD2 (5 bases each). The CDR3 contains 16 residues. V was clipped by 6 bases and J by 1 base, with 16 bases between them. The germline V gene has CDR1 SEHNR and CDR2 FQNEAQ (reference sequence). Here the CDR3 reads CASSQQGERAKNIQYF. For the CDR3, the DNA is TGTGCCAGCAGTCAACAAGGGGAGAGGGCCAAAAACATTCAGTACTTC.

This clonotype came up once. V and J are TRBV12-3 or TRBV12-4 and TRBJ2-3; TRBD1 agrees at 8 bases. J was trimmed by 4 bases and V by 2 bases; bases with no gene match: 8. This CDR3 has 16 amino acids. Written as DNA, the CDR3 is TGTGCCAGCAGTTTATTGGACAGGGTAGGCGCAGATACGCAGTATTTT. This encodes CASSLLDRVGADTQYF.

The CDR3 reads CSARDQDRESETQYF. For the CDR3, the DNA is TGCAGTGCTAGAGATCAAGACAGGGAGTCCGAGACCCAGTACTTC. The J gene is TRBJ2-7, the V gene TRBV20-1; 7 bases are a match to TRBD1. The end of the DNA fits TRBJ2-5 better, so the J call may be wrong. There are 15 residues in the CDR3. Germline CDR1 DFQATT, CDR2 SNEGSKA (reference sequence).